This is a list of T cell receptor beta chains from one sample in a study of T cells in Graves' hyperthyroidism and ophthalmopathy. TCRdb reprocessed the multiplex PCR reads via MiXCR and lists one record per CDR3 protein. The sample records 500,000 to 600,000 distinct CDR3 sequences, about half being singletons. The sequencing sample was made of peripheral blood or thyroid tissue (not recorded which). The receptors shown here come from an adult woman with Graves' disease, either hyperthyroidism or ophthalmopathy (not recorded which). CDR3s include the opening cysteine and the closing phenylalanine or tryptophan. The D gene is left open where the match is weak. Size values are once, few and many counts, or a class for expanded clones, and some rows have none.

TRBV7-9	TRBJ1-5	many	-	CASSIQQGQPQHF	TGTGCCAGCAGCATACAACAGGGACAGCCCCAGCATTTT
TRBV7-9	TRBJ2-2	once	TRBD2	CASSLDSGRATGELFF	TGTGCCAGCAGCTTAGATAGCGGGAGGGCCACCGGGGAGCTGTTTTTT
TRBV29-1	TRBJ1-1	-	-	CSVSGGNTEAFF	TGCAGCGTGTCGGGGGGGAACACTGAAGCTTTCTTT
TRBV9	TRBJ2-7	-	TRBD1	CASSAAGTANTGELYF	TGTGCCAGCAGCGCAGCCGGGACAGCGAACACCGGGGAGCTGTACTTC
TRBV9	TRBJ2-6	-	-	CASSGDDTGPAGSGANVLTF	TGTGCCAGCAGCGGGGACGACACGGGCCCCGCGGGCTCTGGGGCCAACGTCCTGACTTTC
TRBV11-2	TRBJ2-3	few	-	CASSLTPRRDTQYF	TGTGCCAGCAGCTTGACCCCACGTCGGGATACGCAGTATTTT
TRBV11-2	TRBJ2-5	many	-	CASSFSHQETQYF	TGTGCCAGCAGCTTTAGTCACCAAGAGACCCAGTACTTC
TRBV4-1	TRBJ1-3	many	-	CASSQLGSRSGNTIYF	TGCGCCAGCAGCCAATTGGGCTCACGATCTGGAAACACCATATATTTT
TRBV15	TRBJ1-2	few	-	CATSRPRWGGYTF	TGTGCTACCAGCAGACCTAGGTGGGGTGGCTACACCTTC
TRBV6-5	TRBJ1-2	many	-	CASSYPGQPLRTF	TGTGCCAGCAGTTACCCGGGACAACCTCTACGCACCTTC
TRBV6-6	TRBJ2-7	many	-	CASRDTPHEQYF	TGTGCCAGCAGGGACACCCCCCACGAGCAGTACTTC
TRBV14	TRBJ1-2	-	-	CASSRTSGYYGYTF	TGTGCCAGCAGCAGGACTAGCGGTTACTATGGCTACACCTTC
TRBV20-1	TRBJ1-4	once	-	CSASKWKGGAWGKLFF	TGCAGTGCTTCCAAGTGGAAGGGGGGGGCCTGGGGAAAACTGTTTTTT
TRBV9	TRBJ2-1	-	-	CASGVVPAGEQFF	TGTGCCAGCGGAGTGGTCCCAGCGGGTGAGCAGTTCTTC
TRBV12-3/TRBV12-4	TRBJ1-1	many	-	CASTSTTTITEAFF	TGTGCCAGCACCTCGACGACGACGATCACTGAAGCTTTCTTT
TRBV2	TRBJ2-7	-	-	CASSALIEQYF	TGTGCCAGCAGTGCCCTAATTGAGCAGTACTTC
TRBV10-3	TRBJ1-2	many	TRBD1	CATATGPEGYTF	TGTGCCACCGCGACAGGGCCGGAAGGCTACACCTTC
TRBV7-9	TRBJ2-5	many	-	CASSLRDTAKTETQYF	TGTGCCAGCAGCTTAAGGGACACCGCTAAGACAGAGACCCAGTACTTC
TRBV4-2	TRBJ2-7	many	TRBD2	CASSQAPWTSSYEQYF	TGTGCCAGCAGCCAAGCGCCGTGGACTAGCTCCTACGAGCAGTACTTC
TRBV15	TRBJ1-4	-	-	CATSRGLREELFF	TGTGCCACCAGCAGGGGACTTAGGGAGGAACTGTTTTTT
TRBV29-1	TRBJ1-2	-	TRBD1	CSVEAGGASGYTF	TGCAGCGTTGAGGCAGGGGGCGCGAGTGGCTACACCTTC
TRBV7-8	TRBJ2-6	-	TRBD1	CASSRRDRGSGANVLTF	TGTGCCAGCAGCCGCCGGGACAGGGGCTCTGGGGCCAACGTCCTGACTTTC
TRBV5-1	TRBJ1-2	-	TRBD1	CASELGHQGVRGYTF	TGCGCCAGCGAATTGGGACATCAGGGGGTGCGTGGCTACACCTTC
TRBV4-1	TRBJ2-7	many	-	CASSQVLGSYYEQYF	TGCGCCAGCAGCCAAGTTTTGGGCAGCTACTACGAGCAGTACTTC
TRBV7-9	TRBJ2-2	many	-	CASSWVTGELFF	TGTGCCAGCAGCTGGGTCACCGGGGAGCTGTTTTTT
TRBV9	TRBJ1-4	once	-	CASSPPGGTNEKLFF	TGTGCCAGCAGCCCCCCGGGTGGGACTAATGAAAAACTGTTTTTT
TRBV2	TRBJ2-2	many	TRBD1	CASSDQAEDRAGTGELFF	TGTGCCAGCAGTGACCAAGCAGAGGACAGGGCGGGCACCGGGGAGCTGTTTTTT
TRBV11-2	TRBJ1-4	once	-	CASSFVGVPEKLFF	TGTGCCAGCAGCTTTGTTGGGGTTCCAGAAAAACTGTTTTTT
TRBV2	TRBJ1-2	-	-	CASLGVKVLGYTF	TGTGCCAGCTTGGGGGTAAAGGTGTTGGGCTACACCTTC
TRBV15	TRBJ2-5	-	-	CATSVARGPQETQYF	TGTGCCACCAGCGTTGCAAGGGGCCCCCAAGAGACCCAGTACTTC
TRBV10-3	TRBJ2-7	-	-	CAIRTETYEQYF	TGTGCCATTCGGACGGAGACCTACGAGCAGTACTTC
TRBV5-1	TRBJ1-1	-	-	CASSLGVLTEAFF	TGCGCCAGCAGCCTCGGGGTCCTCACTGAAGCTTTCTTT
TRBV20-1	TRBJ2-7	many	TRBD2	CSAWTSVSYEQYF	TGCAGTGCTTGGACTAGCGTCTCCTACGAGCAGTACTTC
TRBV5-1	TRBJ2-2	many	-	CASSLYSTNTGELFF	TGCGCCAGCAGCTTGTACAGCACGAACACCGGGGAGCTGTTTTTT
TRBV6-6	TRBJ1-3	many	-	CASSYRGSGNTIYF	TGTGCCAGCAGTTACAGGGGAAGCGGAAACACCATATATTTT
TRBV6-6	TRBJ2-7	many	-	CASTWGRDEQYF	TGTGCCAGCACTTGGGGGCGCGACGAGCAGTACTTC
TRBV20-1	TRBJ1-1	many	-	CSARDPENTEAFF	TGCAGTGCTAGAGATCCGGAGAACACTGAAGCTTTCTTT
TRBV19	TRBJ1-5	-	-	CASGAFGNQPQHF	TGTGCCTCAGGGGCGTTTGGCAATCAGCCCCAGCATTTT
TRBV9	TRBJ2-7	-	-	CASSGSRDGGLTEQYF	TGTGCCAGCAGCGGATCCCGGGACGGGGGTCTCACGGAGCAGTACTTC